This T cell receptor beta chain emerged from a study of CD8 T cells in Susac syndrome (dated by TCRdb to about 2019). Notes on the research overall: Of the Susac syndrome patients who were sequenced, more than five had clinically active disease and about 8 were in clinical remission. At blood withdrawal, Susac syndrome patients were either therapy-naive, taking corticosteroids (in some cases with IVIg as well), or taking IVIg alone. Repertoire sequencing was used to test whether CD8+ T cell activation and differentiation in Susac syndrome was antigen driven. The study compared CD8+ T cell repertoire clonality among 12 healthy donors, roughly 14 Susac syndrome patients and 15 multiple sclerosis patients.

Notes on this clonotype: Its antigen has not been determined. There are no base qualities to consult, and no much larger clone falls within one base.

High-throughput TCR beta sequencing profiled peripheral blood CD8+ and CD4+ T cells from healthy donors, Susac syndrome patients and multiple sclerosis patients. Recently defined diagnostic criteria for definite or probable disease were met by the Susac syndrome patients. Bulk CD8+ and CD4+ T cells were purified by magnetic negative isolation, while CD8+ TEMRA cells were enriched using FACS. Blood was collected in EDTA tubes and processed within 24 hours, with PBMCs isolated through density gradient centrifugation. PBMCs intended for TCR sequencing were frozen in liquid nitrogen and were later thawed in a 37 degrees C water bath. A purity of at least 90% was achieved for sorted or isolated CD4+, CD8+ and CD8+ TEMRA cells. From a lookup of the germline V gene, CDR1 and CDR2 are SGDLS and YYNGEE. Trimming accounts for 3 bases at V and 0 bases at J, while the number of junction bases matched to no gene is 3. Measured from the cysteine to the phenylalanine, the CDR3 is 15 residues long. CDR3 DNA is the only sequence kept; it has 45 bases, read in frame from the first base.

RNA was extracted using the RNeasy kit, and roughly 0.5 to 1 microgram was reverse transcribed with random hexamers. TCR beta CDR3 regions were amplified with the immunoSEQ multiplex PCR assay covering 54 Vbeta and 13 Jbeta segments. PCR amplification bias was corrected by using a synthetic template baseline for primer optimization and computational correction. Per the authors' processing: Reads were assigned to V, D and J genes according to IMGT and analyzed in immunoSEQ Analyzer, with only productive sequences retained. Clonality was calculated as one minus the Shannon entropy normalized by log2 of the number of productive unique sequences. For each patient and control, public and private clones were evaluated within the 100 most prevalent clones. A clone was defined as Susac-specific if it was absent from the healthy and MS cohorts, from some 1,100 published viral clones and from other ImmuneACCESS disease sequences. Using fastp at Q25 and MiXCR, TCRdb reprocessed the public reads and kept productive beta chains. Each record represents a unique CDR3 protein, reported with the most common genes and DNA among its rows. TCRdb's processing, not the authors', yielded these V and J calls. The sample table records around 200,000 distinct CDR3 sequences; 85% to 95% of these occur just once. Approximately 0.16% of the sample belongs to the ten largest clones.

General findings and caveats noted by the study authors: The TCR sequencing and HLA analysis was acknowledged to have included a relatively small number of individuals. Susac syndrome CD8+ repertoires showed clonal expansion, highest in CD8+ TEMRA cells and greater in clinically active than remitting patients. In the total CD8+ and CD8+ TEMRA repertoires, 15 to 20 and five Susac-specific public clones, respectively, were identified.

Recombination linked TRBV9 to TRBJ1-3, and 7 junction bases match TRBD1. What was sequenced was CD8+ T cells from PBMCs. The TCR sequence derives from a human donor with Susac syndrome. For the CDR3, the sequence is CASSGGQTSGNTIYF. The sequenced DNA is TGTGCCAGCAGCGGGGGACAGACCTCTGGAAACACCATATATTTT.